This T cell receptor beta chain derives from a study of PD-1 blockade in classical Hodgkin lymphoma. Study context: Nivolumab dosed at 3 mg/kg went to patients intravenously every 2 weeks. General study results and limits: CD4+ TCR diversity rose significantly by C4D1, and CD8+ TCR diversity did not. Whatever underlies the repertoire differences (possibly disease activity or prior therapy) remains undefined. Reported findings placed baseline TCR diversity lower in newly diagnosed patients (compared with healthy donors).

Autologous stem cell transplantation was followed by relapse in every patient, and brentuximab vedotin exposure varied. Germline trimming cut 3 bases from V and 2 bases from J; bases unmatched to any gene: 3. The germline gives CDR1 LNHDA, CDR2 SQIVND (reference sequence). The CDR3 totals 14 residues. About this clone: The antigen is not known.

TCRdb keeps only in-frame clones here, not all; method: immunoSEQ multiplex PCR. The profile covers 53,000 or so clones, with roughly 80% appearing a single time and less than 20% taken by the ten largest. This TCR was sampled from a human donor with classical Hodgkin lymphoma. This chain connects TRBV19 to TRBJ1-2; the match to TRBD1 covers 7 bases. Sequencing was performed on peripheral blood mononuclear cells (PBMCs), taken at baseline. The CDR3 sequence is CASSIPGQNYGYTF. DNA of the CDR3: TGTGCCAGTAGTATTCCGGGACAGAACTATGGCTACACCTTC.